One sample yielded the 24 T cell receptor beta chains listed below, sequenced in a study of blood T cell repertoires in COVID-19. Sequencing used immunoSEQ multiplex PCR; TCRdb keeps in-frame clones, though not all of them. Among about 160,000 clones listed, more than 65% were seen once. The source material was PBMCs or T cells enriched from blood (not recorded which). Receptor source: a man between 60 and 70 years old who had recovered from COVID-19.

Comments on this clone: Other DNA sequences in this specimen translate into the identical CDR3. The V call is TRBV14, the J call TRBJ2-1; 7 positions agree with TRBD1. This CDR3 spans 14 amino acids. Germline-derived CDR1 and CDR2 are SGHDN and FVKESK. The ends lost 0 bases at V and 8 bases at J; junction bases unmatched: 4. CDR3 coding DNA: TGTGCCAGCAGCCAAGACAGGGGGAGCGATGAGCAGTTCTTC. Its protein product is CASSQDRGSDEQFF.

J is TRBJ2-2 and V is TRBV7-9, with D maybe TRBD2 (5 bases). The CDR3 is 14 residues long. Germline CDR1 reads SEHNR; CDR2 reads FQNEAQ (reference sequence). The V end lost 5 bases, the J end lost 3 bases, and 10 bases lay between the germline ends. The CDR3 DNA reads as TGTGCCAGCAGCCCTCGGGGTTACACCGGGGAGCTGTTTTTT. This translates into CASSPRGYTGELFF.

V gene TRBV24-1 combines with J gene TRBJ2-2; D is perhaps TRBD1 (6 bases). Per the germline V gene, CDR1 is KGHDR and CDR2 is SFDVKD. The CDR3 is 15 residues long. Trimming removed 4 bases from V and 6 bases from J, with 14 bases in between. CDR3: CATSDYTDRPGELFF. CDR3 bases: TGTGCCACCAGTGACTACACGGACAGACCCGGGGAGCTGTTTTTT.

The V call is TRBV2, the J call TRBJ2-1; TRBD2 agrees at 8 bases. Germline CDR1 SNHLY, CDR2 FYNNEI. There are 15 residues in the CDR3. The junction had 11 bases not matched to a gene; V was cut back by 6 bases and J by 7 bases. CDR3 sequence reads: CASRPPGGMGNEQFF. The CDR3 DNA is TGTGCCAGCAGGCCCCCGGGGGGGATGGGGAATGAGCAGTTCTTC.

The chain combines TRBV29-1 with TRBJ1-2; the D gene is possibly TRBD1 (5 bases). Germline V gene lookup returns CDR1 SQVTM and CDR2 ANQGSEA. The CDR3 has 13 amino acids. V gave up 1 base and J gave up 6 bases, with 12 bases separating them. The CDR3 coding sequence is TGCAGCGTTGAAGGGTCAGGGTTTCATGGCTACACCTTC. It codes for CSVEGSGFHGYTF. Together with reference TRBV29-1 and TRBJ1-2, the CDR3 gives the full variable domain: SAVISQKPSRDICQRGTSLTIQCQVDSQVTMMFWYRQQPGQSLTLIATANQGSEATYESGFVIDKFPISRPNLTFSTLTVSNMSPEDSSIYLCSVEGSGFHGYTFGSGTRLTVV.

This clone was recorded only once. The chain employs TRBV19 and TRBJ1-3; tentative D call: TRBD1 (5 bases). Germline-derived CDR1 and CDR2 are LNHDA and SQIVND (reference sequence). The CDR3 contains 15 residues. The V end was cut by 7 bases, the J end by 0 bases, with 13 bases between. CDR3 sequence: CASTPGMNSGNTIYF. CDR3 bases: TGTGCCAGTACGCCAGGGATGAACTCTGGAAACACCATATATTTT.

J is TRBJ2-5 and V is TRBV2; TRBD1 might be the D (6 bases). V shed 8 bases and J shed 3 bases, with 7 bases lying between them. Germline assignment: CDR1 SNHLY and CDR2 FYNNEI. This CDR3 has 11 residues. The CDR3 spells CASGGEETQYF. The CDR3 DNA sequence: TGTGCCAGCGGGGGCGAAGAGACCCAGTACTTC. The full variable domain, its missing parts supplied by reference TRBV2 and TRBJ2-5, is EPEVTQTPSHQVTQMGQEVILRCVPISNHLYFYWYRQILGQKVEFLVSFYNNEISEKSEIFDDQFSVERPDGSNFTLKIRSTKLEDSAMYFCASGGEETQYFGPGTRLLVL.

This chain uses TRBV28 with TRBJ2-7, with TRBD1 as a possible D gene (6 bases). V lost 3 bases and J 6 bases, leaving 24 bases between the germline ends. Germline-derived CDR1 and CDR2 are MDHEN and SYDVKM. The CDR3 is 17 amino acids. The CDR3 here is CASSFLGPNRVRAEQYF. Here the CDR3 DNA reads TGTGCCAGCAGTTTTTTGGGGCCGAACAGGGTGCGGGCCGAGCAGTACTTC.

The rearrangement uses TRBV29-1 and TRBJ1-5, with TRBD1 as a possible D gene (5 bases). The germline gives CDR1 SQVTM, CDR2 ANQGSEA. This CDR3 is 13 amino acids long. The germline V and J ends were trimmed by 3 bases and 6 bases, with 12 bases remaining between them. The CDR3 reads CSVESREGQPQHF. The CDR3 DNA is TGCAGCGTTGAGAGCAGGGAGGGTCAGCCCCAGCATTTT.

This clone was recorded at least ten times. J is TRBJ2-7 and V is TRBV14; perhaps TRBD2 as D (5 bases). CDR1 SGHDN and CDR2 FVKESK come from the germline V gene. The CDR3 is 15 residues long. Trimming pared 8 bases from V and 0 bases from J, leaving 17 bases between. The CDR3 is CASGPVAGPSYEQYF. In DNA form, the CDR3 reads TGTGCCAGCGGGCCCGTGGCGGGTCCCTCCTACGAGCAGTACTTC.

As DNA, the CDR3 is TGTGCCAGCAGTCCTCAAGCGGGAGGGCGGGAGACCCAGTACTTC. Encoded protein: CASSPQAGGRETQYF. The J gene is TRBJ2-5, the V gene TRBV27; TRBD2 matches at 10 bases. The CDR3 length is 15 residues. Germline CDR1 is MNHEY and CDR2 is SMNVEV (reference sequence). Trimming at V came to 5 bases and at J to 5 bases, leaving 8 bases not matched to a gene.

This chain joins TRBV18 and TRBJ1-1; TRBD1 aligns across 7 bases. The CDR3 covers 14 residues. V lost 6 bases and J lost 2; bases outside the gene matches: 6. Germline V CDR1 and CDR2: KGHSH, LQKENI. CDR3 residues: CASSLGQLNTEAFF. The CDR3 DNA is TGTGCCAGCTCCCTGGGACAGTTAAACACTGAAGCTTTCTTT.

Only a few counts were recorded for this clone. This chain uses TRBV19 with TRBJ1-2, with a tentative D call TRBD1 (6 bases). Germline assignment: CDR1 LNHDA and CDR2 SQIVND (reference sequence). With 4 bases removed from V and 2 bases from J, the gap between germline ends came to 17 bases. The CDR3 consists of 16 residues. The DNA for the CDR3 is TGTGCCAGTAGTAGCCCGGACAGAGTCGACAACTATGGCTACACCTTC. Amino acid sequence: CASSSPDRVDNYGYTF.

The chain employs TRBV5-1 and TRBJ2-1; D is unclear. From germline, CDR1 is SGHRS and CDR2 YFSETQ. The V end lost 4 bases, the J end lost 3 bases, and 5 bases lay between the germline ends. The CDR3 runs to 12 residues. As DNA, the CDR3 is TGCGCCAGCAGCCCCGTCTACAATGAGCAGTTCTTC. As protein: CASSPVYNEQFF.

The chain recombines TRBV3-1 (or the pseudogene TRBV3-2) with TRBJ2-3, with D possibly matching TRBD1 (5 bases). The CDR3 is 14 amino acids. CDR1 LGHDT and CDR2 YNNKEL come from the germline V gene (reference sequence). V lost 3 bases and J lost 2, with 9 bases in between. The CDR3 loop reads CASSQGLNTDTQYF. The CDR3 bases are TGTGCCAGCAGCCAGGGGCTTAACACAGATACGCAGTATTTT.

This chain links TRBV11-1 with TRBJ2-1; a weak D match, TRBD2 (5 bases). Looked up from germline, CDR1 is SGHAT and CDR2 is FQDESV (reference sequence). V was trimmed by 3 bases and J by 10 bases, leaving 13 bases between them. This CDR3 has 13 residues. DNA of the CDR3: TGTGCCAGCAGCTTGTCGAGGGCAGGAGAGCAGTTCTTC. Protein sequence: CASSLSRAGEQFF.

This chain links TRBV3-1 (or the pseudogene TRBV3-2) with TRBJ1-2, with D unresolved. Trimming took off 1 base at V and 8 bases at J, with 14 bases between the two ends. The CDR3 loop spans 14 amino acids. CDR1 is LGHDT and CDR2 is YNNKEL in the germline V gene (reference sequence). In nucleotides, the CDR3 is TGTGCCAGCAGCCAAGTGCGGGGTACTGGCGGCTACACCTTC. It encodes CASSQVRGTGGYTF.

The chain links TRBV27 to TRBJ1-1; D ambiguous. The V end was cut by 2 bases, the J end by 0 bases, with 10 bases between. The CDR3 length is 15 residues. Germline CDR1 is MNHEY and CDR2 is SMNVEV (reference sequence). The CDR3 is CASSLGGPLNTEAFF. Written as DNA, the CDR3 is TGTGCCAGCAGTTTAGGAGGGCCGCTGAACACTGAAGCTTTCTTT.

The J gene is TRBJ1-5, the V gene TRBV19, with D possibly TRBD1 on 5 matching bases. Germline V gives CDR1 LNHDA, CDR2 SQIVND (reference sequence). The CDR3 has 21 residues. The V end lost 4 bases, the J end lost 0 bases, and 28 bases lay between the germline ends. CDR3: CASSTKALPGTLGYSNQPQHF. DNA for the CDR3: TGTGCCAGTAGTACAAAAGCTCTTCCCGGGACTTTAGGTTATAGCAATCAGCCCCAGCATTTT.

The rearrangement uses TRBV5-1 and TRBJ2-7, with 7 positions matching TRBD1. The germline V gene has CDR1 SGHRS and CDR2 YFSETQ. Trimming at V came to 5 bases and at J to 3 bases, leaving 11 bases not matched to a gene. The CDR3 has 15 residues. CDR3: CASSSRTGQIYEQYF. The CDR3 region has the DNA TGCGCCAGCAGTTCGCGGACAGGACAAATCTACGAGCAGTACTTC.

The chain uses TRBV9 and TRBJ2-3; TRBD2 aligns across 12 bases. Losses at the gene ends were 1 base for V and 6 bases for J; bases not matched to a gene: 9. The germline V gene encodes CDR1 SGDLS and CDR2 YYNGEE. CDR3 length equals 17 residues. This chain's CDR3 is CASSVSLTSGGRDTQYF. CDR3 DNA: TGTGCCAGCAGCGTATCCTTGACTAGCGGGGGCCGGGATACGCAGTATTTT.

This clone came up a few times. The chain employs TRBV2 and TRBJ1-1; no firm D call. This CDR3 has 13 residues. Germline lookup yields CDR1 SNHLY and CDR2 FYNNEI. The V and J ends lost 7 bases and 3 bases respectively, with 12 bases between them. CDR3 DNA: TGTGCCAGCACTATCCGAGTAGACACTGAAGCTTTCTTT. It is translated as CASTIRVDTEAFF.

This clone showed up just once. This chain links TRBV7-2 with TRBJ2-5; D is perhaps TRBD2 (6 bases). This CDR3 is 16 amino acids long. Germline V gene lookup returns CDR1 SGHTA and CDR2 FQGNSA. Trimming left V 6 bases short and J 5 bases short, with 22 bases between. The CDR3, as DNA: TGTGCCAGCAGGTCTAAAGGAGGGGTTTCTTGGGAGACCCAGTACTTC. Its translation: CASRSKGGVSWETQYF.

This clone has a single count. The V call is TRBV10-3, the J call TRBJ2-3, with D perhaps matching TRBD2 (6 bases). V lost 4 bases, J lost 5 bases, and 10 bases lay in between. CDR3 size: 13 residues. The germline CDR1 and CDR2 sequences are ENHRY and SYGVKD. The chain's CDR3 is CAISAPAGDTQYF. The CDR3 nucleotides are TGTGCCATCAGTGCTCCAGCGGGAGATACGCAGTATTTT.